What follows are 29 T cell receptor beta chains derived from one specimen sequenced in a study of blood T cells in healthy people across ages. A second roughly 6 to 11 cycle PCR used barcoded and J-beta primers. MiXCR, run by TCRdb on the 5' RACE reads, gives a single entry per CDR3 protein. The profile shows approximately 1,000,000 distinct CDR3 sequences, around 45% of them singletons. The sample was blood. The source is a woman aged 55 to 70 in good health.

The CDR3: CSVGGRNTEAFF. CDR3 nucleotides: TGCAGCGTTGGGGGTAGGAACACTGAAGCTTTCTTT. The rearrangement uses TRBV29-1 and TRBJ1-1; D gene ambiguous. The V gene lost 4 bases and the J gene lost 1 base, with 7 bases spanning the gap. CDR1 is SQVTM, CDR2 ANQGSEA, per germline. The CDR3 totals 12 residues.

This clonotype appeared a few times. J is TRBJ1-2 and V is TRBV4-1; D perhaps matches TRBD1 (5 bases). V gave up 5 bases and J gave up 3 bases, with 16 bases separating them. In germline, CDR1 is MGHRA, CDR2 YSYEKL. The CDR3 spans 15 residues. The CDR3 coding sequence is TGCGCCAGCAGCACATTAGGGCAGGGCGACTATGGCTACACCTTC. Its protein product is CASSTLGQGDYGYTF.

The rearrangement joins TRBV5-1 to TRBJ2-5, with D unclear. Germline V gene lookup returns CDR1 SGHRS and CDR2 YFSETQ. The CDR3 totals 16 residues. The ends were cut back, 4 bases at V and 1 base at J, with 17 bases in the middle. The CDR3 loop reads CASSGWMDGSQETQYF. The CDR3 DNA reads as TGCGCCAGCAGCGGCTGGATGGACGGATCCCAAGAGACCCAGTACTTC.

The chain couples TRBV20-1 to TRBJ2-3; D may be TRBD2 (7 bases). The CDR3 contains 16 residues. Germline values: CDR1 DFQATT, CDR2 SNEGSKA (reference sequence). Trimming stripped 6 bases from V and 6 bases from J, with 25 bases between. Here the CDR3 reads CSAPKGGPGLRDTQYF. DNA for the CDR3: TGCAGTGCCCCCAAGGGGGGGCCGGGGTTGCGGGATACGCAGTATTTT.

This clonotype came up many times. V usage is TRBV12-3 or TRBV12-4 and J usage is TRBJ2-5; tentatively, D is TRBD1 (7 bases). V shed 6 bases and J shed 5 bases, with 13 bases lying between them. The CDR3 covers 13 residues. CDR3 amino acids: CASSQGGLETQYF. The CDR3 DNA reads TGTGCCAGCAGCCAGGGGGGTTTGGAGACCCAGTACTTC.

The chain joins TRBV7-8 to TRBJ2-1; 12 nucleotides align to TRBD2. The CDR3 extends over 20 amino acids. Germline-derived CDR1 and CDR2 are SGHVS and FQNEAQ. The V segment lost 2 bases and the J segment 8 bases; nucleotides outside the gene matches: 19. CDR3 bases: TGTGCCAGCAGCTTAAATTTTAGAGGGGAACTAGCGGGAGGTATGTATGAGCAGTTCTTC. Residues: CASSLNFRGELAGGMYEQFF.

This clonotype was picked up a small number of times. The chain has TRBV3-1 and TRBJ1-2; no firm D call. V was trimmed by 2 bases and J by 2 bases, leaving 6 bases between them. CDR1 LGHDT and CDR2 YNNKEL come from the germline V gene (reference sequence). The CDR3 has 13 amino acids. CDR3 protein: CASSQHQNYGYTF. CDR3 coding DNA: TGTGCCAGCAGCCAACATCAAAACTATGGCTACACCTTC.

The J gene is TRBJ2-7, the V gene TRBV4-2, with 10 bases identical to TRBD1. The CDR3 has 15 amino acids. V shed 3 bases and J 3 bases; nucleotides not matched to a gene: 5. Germline CDR1 LGHNA, CDR2 YNFKEQ. The CDR3 spells CASSQDGQGDYEQYF. The DNA of the CDR3 is TGTGCCAGCAGCCAGGATGGACAGGGGGACTACGAGCAGTACTTC.

The chain recombines TRBV7-9 with TRBJ2-3, with a tentative D call TRBD1 (5 bases). Looked up from germline, CDR1 is SEHNR and CDR2 is FQNEAQ (reference sequence). This CDR3 has 16 residues. The V gene lost 5 bases and the J gene lost 2 bases, with 17 bases spanning the gap. This CDR3 is CASSIEVGRPTDTQYF. The CDR3 DNA sequence: TGTGCCAGCAGCATTGAAGTGGGGCGTCCCACAGATACGCAGTATTTT.

The rearrangement links TRBV6-2 or TRBV6-3 to TRBJ1-1, with D perhaps TRBD1 (5 bases). There are 14 residues in the CDR3. V lost 2 bases and J lost 0, with 7 bases in between. Per germline, CDR1 MNHEY and CDR2 SVGEGT. The CDR3 nucleotides read TGTGCCAGCAGTTACGGAGGGGTGAACACTGAAGCTTTCTTT. Encoded protein: CASSYGGVNTEAFF.

The genes are TRBV13 and TRBJ2-3; 15 bases line up with TRBD2. The germline gives CDR1 PRHDT, CDR2 FYEKMQ (reference sequence). V was clipped by 4 bases and J by 0 bases; unmatched bases: 5. The CDR3 length is 18 residues. CDR3 in amino acids: CASSSGLAGGTSTDTQYF. The DNA of the CDR3 is TGTGCCAGCAGCTCGGGACTAGCGGGAGGAACTAGCACAGATACGCAGTATTTT.

The V and J genes are TRBV20-1 and TRBJ2-7; TRBD2 aligns across 10 bases. V gave up 4 bases and J gave up 2 bases; unmatched junction bases: 5. There are 14 residues in the CDR3. CDR1 and CDR2 (germline): DFQATT, SNEGSKA (reference sequence). CDR3 in amino acids: CSATSGRSTYEQYF. For the CDR3, the DNA is TGCAGTGCTACTAGCGGGAGATCAACCTACGAGCAGTACTTC.

The V and J genes are TRBV7-2 and TRBJ2-1, with 13 bases lining up with TRBD2. The junction had 7 bases not matched to a gene; V was cut back by 7 bases and J by 7 bases. Germline values: CDR1 SGHTA, CDR2 FQGNSA. CDR3 size: 15 residues. The CDR3 nucleotides are TGTGCCAGCATCGACGGGACTAGCGGGGCAAATGAGCAGTTCTTC. Residues: CASIDGTSGANEQFF. The full variable domain, with the rest looked up from reference TRBV7-2 and TRBJ2-1, is GAGVSQSPSNKVTEKGKDVELRCDPISGHTALYWYRQSLGQGLEFLIYFQGNSAPDKSGLPSDRFSAERTGGSVSTLTIQRTQQEDSAVYLCASIDGTSGANEQFFGPGTRLTVL.

This clonotype came up a few times. The chain uses TRBV12-3 or TRBV12-4 and TRBJ2-3; no clear D gene. The CDR3 spans 13 residues. Trimming left V 7 bases short and J 6 bases short, with 14 bases between. DNA of the CDR3: TGTGCCAGCAACAATGTGGGCATTGATACGCAGTATTTT. Its protein is CASNNVGIDTQYF.

The CDR3 region has the DNA TGCGCCAGCAGCCATCCCGACAGGGGGCCGTATGGCTACACCTTC. Translation: CASSHPDRGPYGYTF. The chain carries TRBV4-1 and TRBJ1-2; 10 nucleotides match TRBD1. V was clipped by 3 bases and J by 5 bases; unmatched bases: 6. The CDR3 length is 15 residues. Germline CDR1 and CDR2: MGHRA and YSYEKL.

This clonotype has just a few counts. The chain employs TRBV6-5 and TRBJ1-3; the D gene is possibly TRBD1 (6 bases). Between the trimmed V and J ends, which lost 4 bases and 0 bases, there was a span of 13 bases. The CDR3 runs to 16 residues. Germline V gives CDR1 MNHEY, CDR2 SVGAGI. The CDR3 region is CASSFSRTDSGNTIYF. The CDR3 DNA sequence: TGTGCCAGCAGTTTCTCTCGGACAGACTCTGGAAACACCATATATTTT.

This chain joins TRBV20-1 and TRBJ1-4; 7 bases map to TRBD1. The junction had 6 bases not matched to a gene; V was cut back by 2 bases and J by 3 bases. This CDR3 has 15 amino acids. CDR1 and CDR2 from the germline V gene are DFQATT and SNEGSKA (reference sequence). The CDR3 nucleotides read TGCAGTGCTAGAAAGGCGGGACAGCCTAATGAAAAACTGTTTTTT. It encodes CSARKAGQPNEKLFF.

This clonotype appeared once. The CDR3 protein is CASSDLMFGYTF. The CDR3 nucleotides are TGTGCCAGCAGTGATTTAATGTTCGGCTACACCTTC. This chain uses TRBV6-1 with TRBJ1-2; D not resolved. V dropped 3 bases and J dropped 8 bases, with 10 bases sitting between them. CDR1 and CDR2 (germline): MNHNS, SASEGT. The CDR3 is made up of 12 amino acids.

J is TRBJ1-1 and V is TRBV3-1; D not certain. The V end lost 1 base, the J end lost 12 bases, and 12 bases lay between the germline ends. The CDR3 totals 12 residues. Germline values: CDR1 LGHDT, CDR2 YNNKEL (reference sequence). The CDR3 DNA reads as TGTGCCAGCAGCCAAGTAGGTCCCAAGACTTTCTTT. Translation: CASSQVGPKTFF.

The chain joins TRBV5-1 to TRBJ2-7; 7 bases fit TRBD1. The CDR3 has 15 residues. The V and J ends lost 0 bases and 1 base, in that order; junction bases with no gene match: 4. Germline V gene data show CDR1 as SGHRS and CDR2 as YFSETQ. The CDR3 region is CASSLGDSPSYEQYF. CDR3 nucleotide sequence: TGCGCCAGCAGCTTGGGGGACAGCCCGTCCTACGAGCAGTACTTC.

In this sample, this clonotype turned up a few times. The chain carries TRBV6-5 and TRBJ1-5; 8 bases are a match to TRBD1. V shed 5 bases, J shed 4 bases, and the junction held 4 bases outside the gene matches. CDR3 size: 14 residues. Germline CDR1 is MNHEY and CDR2 is SVGAGI. In DNA, the CDR3 is TGTGCCAGCAGTGCCACAGGGGGAAATCAGCCCCAGCATTTT. This gives the protein CASSATGGNQPQHF.

The chain employs TRBV7-9 and TRBJ1-4; 7 bases fit TRBD1. The trim removed 5 bases at V and 5 bases at J, leaving 8 bases unmatched. This CDR3 is 15 amino acids long. Germline V lookup: CDR1 SEHNR, CDR2 FQNEAQ (reference sequence). The chain's CDR3 is CASSAPGTENEKLFF. The CDR3 DNA is TGTGCCAGCAGCGCCCCCGGGACAGAAAATGAAAAACTGTTTTTT.

CDR3 residues: CASSPARRQGAKNIQYF. CDR3 DNA sequence: TGTGCCAGCAGCCCTGCGAGGAGGCAGGGAGCCAAAAACATTCAGTACTTC. The V gene is TRBV12-3 or TRBV12-4, the J gene TRBJ2-4; D possibly matches TRBD1 or TRBD2 (5 bases each). Trimming stripped 6 bases from V and 0 bases from J, with 18 bases between. This CDR3 comprises 17 residues.

The gene calls are TRBV3-1 and TRBJ1-2; tentative D call: TRBD1 (5 bases). The CDR3 loop spans 12 amino acids. V lost 3 bases, J lost 7 bases, and 9 bases lay in between. Germline V CDR1 and CDR2: LGHDT, YNNKEL (reference sequence). The CDR3 DNA follows: TGTGCCAGCAGCCAGGCAGGGACTGGCTACACCTTC. Its translation: CASSQAGTGYTF.

This clonotype was found a few times. The chain employs TRBV6-5 and TRBJ2-7, with 11 nucleotides matching TRBD2. The germline gives CDR1 MNHEY, CDR2 SVGAGI. CDR3 length equals 16 residues. Trimming took 0 bases from V and 4 from J; bases not matched to a gene: 5. CDR3: CASSYSGLAENYEQYF. The CDR3, as DNA: TGTGCCAGCAGTTACTCGGGACTAGCGGAGAATTACGAGCAGTACTTC.

V gene TRBV20-1 combines with J gene TRBJ2-7; 8 nucleotides match TRBD2. The CDR3 has 15 amino acids. J was trimmed by 3 bases and V by 7 bases; bases with no gene match: 14. Germline CDR1 DFQATT, CDR2 SNEGSKA (reference sequence). The CDR3 coding sequence is TGCAGTGTTCACCGGGGACTAGGGTCTGACTACGAGCAGTACTTC. It is translated as CSVHRGLGSDYEQYF.

This clonotype has just a few counts. This rearrangement joins TRBV20-1 to TRBJ2-7; D remains unclear. CDR1 and CDR2 from the germline V gene are DFQATT and SNEGSKA (reference sequence). There are 15 residues in the CDR3. The germline V and J ends were trimmed by 0 bases and 6 bases, with 18 bases remaining between them. Here the CDR3 DNA reads TGCAGTGCTAGAGATCCGAAAACCTCCCAGTTCGAGCAGTACTTC. It yields the protein CSARDPKTSQFEQYF.

The chain joins TRBV20-1 to TRBJ2-1, with D unresolved. The V and J ends lost 6 bases and 3 bases respectively, with 36 bases between them. CDR1 is DFQATT, CDR2 SNEGSKA, per germline (reference sequence). This CDR3 is 21 amino acids long. The CDR3 is CSALRPFQIETEGYLYNEQFF. DNA of the CDR3: TGCAGTGCCCTCCGGCCCTTTCAAATCGAGACGGAAGGTTACCTCTACAATGAGCAGTTCTTC.

The V call is TRBV20-1, the J call TRBJ2-1, with TRBD2 identical over 14 bases. The ends lost 6 bases at V and 8 bases at J; junction bases unmatched: 9. CDR3 size: 15 residues. The germline CDR1 and CDR2 sequences are DFQATT and SNEGSKA (reference sequence). CDR3 region: CSAAPGLAGEDEQFF. The CDR3 bases are TGCAGTGCCGCACCGGGACTAGCGGGAGAGGATGAGCAGTTCTTC.